Sequencing of this T cell receptor (beta chain) was carried out in a study of response to subunit inactivated influenza vaccine (dated by TCRdb to about 2018). With regard to the full study: To follow how T cells responded to a trivalent subunit inactivated influenza vaccine, the researchers relied on deep quantitative profiling of the T cell receptor repertoire. The research as a whole found: According to the authors, only a limited number of new T cells may be recruited by each seasonal influenza vaccination.

This clonotype has just a few counts. Its target antigen remains unknown. No much larger clonotype is one base removed from it; base qualities were not supplied. Library creation used RT-PCR. The reads were generated on an Illumina HiSeq 2500. TCRdb trimmed the raw reads at Q25, called clones with MiXCR and kept productive beta chains. Merged by CDR3 protein, the rows form single entries marked with the most common genes and DNA. A total of 500,000 to 600,000 distinct CDR3 sequences appear in this sample, approximately 17% of them only once. The ten most abundant clones make up around 3% of the sample. V gives up 3 bases and J gives up 9 bases, and the segment between their germline ends measures 11 bases. Its CDR3 holds 11 amino acids, cysteine through phenylalanine. The CDR3 DNA has 33 bases and is translated from base 1. Taken from the germline V gene (reference sequence), the CDR1 and CDR2 loops are DFQATT and SNEGSKA.

The source of this sequence is a man aged 45 to 70 who received an inactivated influenza vaccine. Donor details come from another sample of the same person, matched by shared clones. The sequence joins TRBV20-1 to TRBJ2-5, and possibly TRBD2, on 5 matching bases. The sequenced sample was CD4+ T cells sorted from PBMCs, obtained less than 30 months after vaccination. This receptor carries the CDR3 CSASPQRAQYF. Here is the DNA: TGCAGTGCTAGCCCTCAGAGGGCCCAGTACTTC.